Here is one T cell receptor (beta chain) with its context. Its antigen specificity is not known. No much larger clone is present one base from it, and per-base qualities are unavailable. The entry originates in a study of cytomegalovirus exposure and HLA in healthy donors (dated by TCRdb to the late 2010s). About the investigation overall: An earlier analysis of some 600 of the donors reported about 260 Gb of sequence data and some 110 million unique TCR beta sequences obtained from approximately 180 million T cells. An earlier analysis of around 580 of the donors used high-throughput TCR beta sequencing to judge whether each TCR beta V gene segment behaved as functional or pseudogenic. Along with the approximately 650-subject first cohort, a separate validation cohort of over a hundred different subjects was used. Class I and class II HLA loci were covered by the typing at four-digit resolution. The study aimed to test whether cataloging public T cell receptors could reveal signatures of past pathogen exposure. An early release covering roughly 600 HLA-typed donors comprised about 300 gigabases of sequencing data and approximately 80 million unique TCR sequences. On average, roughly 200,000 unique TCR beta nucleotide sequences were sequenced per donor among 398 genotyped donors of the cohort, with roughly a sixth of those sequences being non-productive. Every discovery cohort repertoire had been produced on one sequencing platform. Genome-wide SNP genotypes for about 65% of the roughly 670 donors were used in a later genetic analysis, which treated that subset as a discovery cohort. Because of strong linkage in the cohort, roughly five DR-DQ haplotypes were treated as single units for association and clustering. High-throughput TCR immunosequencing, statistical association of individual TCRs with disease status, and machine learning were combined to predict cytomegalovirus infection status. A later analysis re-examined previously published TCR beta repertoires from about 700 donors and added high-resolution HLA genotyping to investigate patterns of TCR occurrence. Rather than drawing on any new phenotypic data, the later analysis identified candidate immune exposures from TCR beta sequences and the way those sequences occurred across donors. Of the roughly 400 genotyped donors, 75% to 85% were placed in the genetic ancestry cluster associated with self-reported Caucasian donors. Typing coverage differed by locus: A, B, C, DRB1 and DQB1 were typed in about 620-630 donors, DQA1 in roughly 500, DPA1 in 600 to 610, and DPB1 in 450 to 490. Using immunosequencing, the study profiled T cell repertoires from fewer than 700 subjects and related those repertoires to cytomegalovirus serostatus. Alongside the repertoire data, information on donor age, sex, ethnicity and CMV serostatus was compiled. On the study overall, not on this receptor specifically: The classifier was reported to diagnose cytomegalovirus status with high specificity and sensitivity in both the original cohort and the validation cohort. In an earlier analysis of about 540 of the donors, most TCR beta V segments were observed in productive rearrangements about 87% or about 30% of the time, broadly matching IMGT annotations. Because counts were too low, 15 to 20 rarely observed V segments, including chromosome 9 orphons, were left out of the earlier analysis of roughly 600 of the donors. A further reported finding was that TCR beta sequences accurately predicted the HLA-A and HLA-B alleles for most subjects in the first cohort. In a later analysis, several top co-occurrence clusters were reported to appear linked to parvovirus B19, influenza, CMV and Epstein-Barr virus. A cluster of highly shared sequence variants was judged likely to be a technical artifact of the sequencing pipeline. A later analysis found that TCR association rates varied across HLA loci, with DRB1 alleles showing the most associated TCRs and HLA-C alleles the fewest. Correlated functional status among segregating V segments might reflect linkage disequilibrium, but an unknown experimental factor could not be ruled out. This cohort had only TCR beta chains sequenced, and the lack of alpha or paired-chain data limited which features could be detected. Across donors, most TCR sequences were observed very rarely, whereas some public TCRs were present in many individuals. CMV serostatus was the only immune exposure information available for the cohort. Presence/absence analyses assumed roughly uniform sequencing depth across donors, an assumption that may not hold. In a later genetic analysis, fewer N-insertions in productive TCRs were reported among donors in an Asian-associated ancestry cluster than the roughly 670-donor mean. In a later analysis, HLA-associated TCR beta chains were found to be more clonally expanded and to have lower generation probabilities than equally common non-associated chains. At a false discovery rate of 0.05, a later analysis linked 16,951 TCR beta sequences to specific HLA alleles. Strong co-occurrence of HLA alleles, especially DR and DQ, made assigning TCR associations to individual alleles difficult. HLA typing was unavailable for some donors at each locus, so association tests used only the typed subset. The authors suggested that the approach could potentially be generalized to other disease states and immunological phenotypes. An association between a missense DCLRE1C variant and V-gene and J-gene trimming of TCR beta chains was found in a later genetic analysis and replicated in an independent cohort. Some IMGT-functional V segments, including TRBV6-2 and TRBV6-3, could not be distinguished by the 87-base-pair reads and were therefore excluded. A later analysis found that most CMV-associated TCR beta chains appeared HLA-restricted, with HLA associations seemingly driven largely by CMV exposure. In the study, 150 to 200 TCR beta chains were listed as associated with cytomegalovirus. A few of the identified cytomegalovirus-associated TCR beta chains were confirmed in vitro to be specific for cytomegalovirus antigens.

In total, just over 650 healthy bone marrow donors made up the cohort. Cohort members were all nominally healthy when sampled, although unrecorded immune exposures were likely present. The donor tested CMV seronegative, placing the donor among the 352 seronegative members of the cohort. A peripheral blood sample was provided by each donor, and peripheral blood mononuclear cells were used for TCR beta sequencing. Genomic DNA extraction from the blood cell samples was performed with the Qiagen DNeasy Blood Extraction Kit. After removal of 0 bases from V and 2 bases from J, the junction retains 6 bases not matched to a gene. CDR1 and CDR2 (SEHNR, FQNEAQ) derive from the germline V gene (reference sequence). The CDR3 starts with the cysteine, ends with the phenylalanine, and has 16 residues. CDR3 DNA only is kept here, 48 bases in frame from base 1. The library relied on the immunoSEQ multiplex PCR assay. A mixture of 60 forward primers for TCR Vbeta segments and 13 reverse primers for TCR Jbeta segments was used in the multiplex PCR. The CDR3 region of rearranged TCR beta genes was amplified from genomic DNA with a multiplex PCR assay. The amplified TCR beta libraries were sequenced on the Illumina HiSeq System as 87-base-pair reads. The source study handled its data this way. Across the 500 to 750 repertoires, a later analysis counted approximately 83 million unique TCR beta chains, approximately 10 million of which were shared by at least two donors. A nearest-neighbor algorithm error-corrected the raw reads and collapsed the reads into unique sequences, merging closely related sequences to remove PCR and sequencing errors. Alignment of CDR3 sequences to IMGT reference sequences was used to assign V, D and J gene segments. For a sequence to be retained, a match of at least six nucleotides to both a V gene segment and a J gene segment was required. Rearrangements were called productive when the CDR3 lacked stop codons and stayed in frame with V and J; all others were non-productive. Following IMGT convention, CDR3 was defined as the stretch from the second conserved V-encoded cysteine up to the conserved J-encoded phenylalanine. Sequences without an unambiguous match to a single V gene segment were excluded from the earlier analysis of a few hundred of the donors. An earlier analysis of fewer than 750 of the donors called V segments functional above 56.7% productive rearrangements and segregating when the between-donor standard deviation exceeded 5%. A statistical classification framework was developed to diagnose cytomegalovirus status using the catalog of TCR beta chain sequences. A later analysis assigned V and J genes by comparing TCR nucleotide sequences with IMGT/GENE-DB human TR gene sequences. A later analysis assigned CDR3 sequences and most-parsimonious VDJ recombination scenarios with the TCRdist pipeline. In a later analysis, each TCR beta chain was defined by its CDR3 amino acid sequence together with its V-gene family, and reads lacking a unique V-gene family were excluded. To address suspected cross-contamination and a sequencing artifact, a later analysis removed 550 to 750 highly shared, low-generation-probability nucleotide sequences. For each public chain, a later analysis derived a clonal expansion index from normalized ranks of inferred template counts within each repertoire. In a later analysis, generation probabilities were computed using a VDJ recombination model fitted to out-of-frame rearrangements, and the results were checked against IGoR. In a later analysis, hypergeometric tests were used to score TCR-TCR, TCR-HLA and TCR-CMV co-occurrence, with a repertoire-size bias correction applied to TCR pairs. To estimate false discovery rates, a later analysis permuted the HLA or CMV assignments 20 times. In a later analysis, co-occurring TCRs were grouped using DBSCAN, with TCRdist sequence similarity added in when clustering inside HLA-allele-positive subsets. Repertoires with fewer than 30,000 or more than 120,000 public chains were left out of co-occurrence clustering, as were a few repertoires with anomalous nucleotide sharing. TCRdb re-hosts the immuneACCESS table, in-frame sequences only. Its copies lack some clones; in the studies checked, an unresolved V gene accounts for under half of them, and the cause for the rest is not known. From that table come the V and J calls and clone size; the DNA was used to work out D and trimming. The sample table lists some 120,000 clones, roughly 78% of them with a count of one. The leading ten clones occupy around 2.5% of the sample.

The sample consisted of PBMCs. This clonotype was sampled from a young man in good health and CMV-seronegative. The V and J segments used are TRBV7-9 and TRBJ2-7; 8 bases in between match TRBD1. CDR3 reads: CASSLALGTGPYEQYF. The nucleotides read TGTGCCAGCAGCTTAGCGCTTGGGACAGGCCCCTACGAGCAGTACTTC.